A selection of T cell receptor beta chains follows, all from one sample in a study of cytomegalovirus exposure and HLA in healthy donors. Assay: immunoSEQ multiplex PCR; the TCRdb copy retains only in-frame clones and omits some. The table records around 130,000 clones, 80% of them present only once. The sample taken for sequencing was PBMCs. The source is a middle-aged man in good health and CMV-seronegative. The CDR3 runs from the conserved cysteine through the conserved F or W. The D gene is left open where the match is weak. Not all rows give a size; the values are once, few, many and, for expanded clones, a class.

DNA,CDR3,V,D,size,J
TGTGCCAGCAGCGTAGCCCGATCTAGCTCCTACAATGAGCAGTTCTTC,CASSVARSSSYNEQFF,TRBV9,.,.,TRBJ2-1
TGTGCCAGCAAACCGGGACAGGACTATGGCTACACCTTC,CASKPGQDYGYTF,TRBV28,TRBD1,.,TRBJ1-2
TGTGCCACCAGCCCCCGGACAGAAGAGACCCAGTACTTC,CATSPRTEETQYF,TRBV15,.,.,TRBJ2-5
TGTGCCAGCAGTTTATGGCAGGTCTCCAATTCACCCCTCCACTTT,CASSLWQVSNSPLHF,TRBV27,.,once,TRBJ1-6
TGTGCCAGCATCCAAAGGGGGCTTGAAGCTTTCTTT,CASIQRGLEAFF,TRBV28,TRBD1,.,TRBJ1-1
TGCGCCAGCAGCTTGCCACGGCGGGAGGGTTCGAACTCCTACGAGCAGTACTTC,CASSLPRREGSNSYEQYF,TRBV5-1,TRBD2,few,TRBJ2-7
TGTGCCAGCAGGCGGGACAGGGGGCTTGAGCAGTACTTC,CASRRDRGLEQYF,TRBV7-2,TRBD1,.,TRBJ2-7
TGTGCCAGCAGCCCGGCTCTTGCGGGAGCCAACGAGCAGTACTTC,CASSPALAGANEQYF,TRBV5-4,TRBD2,few,TRBJ2-7
TGCGCCAGCAGCCCACCCGGTCAGGGTAGGTACGAGCAGTACTTC,CASSPPGQGRYEQYF,TRBV5-1,.,.,TRBJ2-7
TGTGCCAGTACCCCGGGACAGGGGAAGGGTGGCTACACCTTC,CASTPGQGKGGYTF,TRBV19,TRBD1,.,TRBJ1-2
TGTGCCAGTAGTATGACAGGGGCCCAACAAGAGACCCAGTACTTC,CASSMTGAQQETQYF,TRBV19,TRBD1,few,TRBJ2-5
TGCGCCAGCAGCTCGGGACAGCTGAATGAAAAACTGTTTTTT,CASSSGQLNEKLFF,TRBV5-1,TRBD1,.,TRBJ1-4
TGTGCCAGCAGCTTAGAGGGGGATCAGCCCCAGCATTTT,CASSLEGDQPQHF,TRBV7-8,.,.,TRBJ1-5
TGTGCCAGCTCACCGAACGGACAACAAGAGACCCAGTACTTC,CASSPNGQQETQYF,TRBV18,.,.,TRBJ2-5
TGTGCCAGCTCCACGGGGGGACTAGCGGTCTCCACAGATACGCAGTATTTT,CASSTGGLAVSTDTQYF,TRBV18,TRBD2,.,TRBJ2-3
TGTGCCAGCTCACCAGATACAGCCTATGGCTACACCTTC,CASSPDTAYGYTF,TRBV18,.,.,TRBJ1-2
TGTGCCAGCTCCTCGAGGGTACCTCGGGATCAGCCCCAGCATTTT,CASSSRVPRDQPQHF,TRBV7-8,.,.,TRBJ1-5
TGTGCCAGCAGTCTCCCGCCCTTGGGGCCGCGACTAGCGGGATCCTACGAGCAGTACTTC,CASSLPPLGPRLAGSYEQYF,TRBV28,TRBD2,.,TRBJ2-7
TGTGCCAGCAGGACTAGTCCTCTCGGCCGGGCGCAGTATTTT,CASRTSPLGRAQYF,TRBV28,.,.,TRBJ2-3
TGTGCCAGCAGTTTGGGGGCAGGGGGTTACAATGAGCAGTTCTTC,CASSLGAGGYNEQFF,TRBV27,TRBD1,few,TRBJ2-1
TGCGCCAGCAGCCAATACACGGGGACACCCAATTCACCCCTCCACTTT,CASSQYTGTPNSPLHF,TRBV4-1,.,.,TRBJ1-6
TGCGCCAGCAGCTTGTCGGTGGAGTACTATGGCTACACCTTC,CASSLSVEYYGYTF,TRBV5-1,.,.,TRBJ1-2
TGTGCCAGTAGTATCGGGCCAGGGACAATTTATGGCTACACCTTC,CASSIGPGTIYGYTF,TRBV19,.,few,TRBJ1-2
TGTGCCAGCAGTTATGGGACACCCCAAGAGACCCAGTACTTC,CASSYGTPQETQYF,TRBV6-5,.,.,TRBJ2-5
TGTGCCAGCAGTGGACAGAATCAGCCCCAGCATTTT,CASSGQNQPQHF,TRBV2,.,.,TRBJ1-5
TGTGCCAGCAGTCGTGGGACAGGGACCTCCTACGAGCAGTACTTC,CASSRGTGTSYEQYF,TRBV6-5,TRBD1,.,TRBJ2-7
TGTGCCTGGAGTGTAACAGAGAACTATGGCTACACCTTC,CAWSVTENYGYTF,TRBV30,.,.,TRBJ1-2
TGCAGCGTCCGACTAGCTCTCAATCCCAGTGAGCAGTTCTTC,CSVRLALNPSEQFF,TRBV29-1,TRBD2,.,TRBJ2-1
TGCAGCGTTGCATACGGGTTGGTGAACACTGAAGCTTTCTTT,CSVAYGLVNTEAFF,TRBV29-1,.,.,TRBJ1-1
TGTGCCAGCGGACTAGCGGGGGGGTTTGAGACCCAGTACTTC,CASGLAGGFETQYF,TRBV2,TRBD2,.,TRBJ2-5
TGTGCCAGCAGTGTCTGGGGACAGGGTAATGAAAAACTGTTTTTT,CASSVWGQGNEKLFF,TRBV28,TRBD1,.,TRBJ1-4
TGCGCCAGCAGCTTGAATACGGGGGGCAATGAGCAGTTCTTC,CASSLNTGGNEQFF,TRBV5-1,TRBD2,.,TRBJ2-1
TGCGCCAGCAGCTTGGGGCTGGCAGGGACAGATACGCAGTATTTT,CASSLGLAGTDTQYF,TRBV5-1,.,few,TRBJ2-3
TGTGCCAGTAGTCCCGGACTTTCTGGGAATCAGCCCCAGCATTTT,CASSPGLSGNQPQHF,TRBV19,.,.,TRBJ1-5
TGTGCCAGCAGCTTGGGGGGCGGGGTCGGGACGGAAGAGACCCAGTACTTC,CASSLGGGVGTEETQYF,TRBV5-4,.,.,TRBJ2-5
TGTGCCAGCAGCGGGGACTATTTCAATGAGCAGTTCTTC,CASSGDYFNEQFF,TRBV5-4,TRBD2,once,TRBJ2-1
TGTGCCATCAGTGAGACAGGGGGGAGTCAGCCCCAGCATTTT,CAISETGGSQPQHF,TRBV10-3,TRBD1,.,TRBJ1-5
TGTGCCACCCCCTCCGACAGCGGCAATCAGCCCCAGCATTTT,CATPSDSGNQPQHF,TRBV6-1,.,.,TRBJ1-5
TGTGCCAGCAGCTTGGGGCAGGAGAACACCGGGGAGCTGTTTTTT,CASSLGQENTGELFF,TRBV7-6,.,.,TRBJ2-2
TGTGCCAGCAGAGGGCAGGGTTATGTGAACGAGCAGTACTTC,CASRGQGYVNEQYF,TRBV2,.,.,TRBJ2-7
TGTGCCAGCACCCTAGGGGCGGGGGGCTTCACAGATACGCAGTATTTT,CASTLGAGGFTDTQYF,TRBV7-2,TRBD2,.,TRBJ2-3